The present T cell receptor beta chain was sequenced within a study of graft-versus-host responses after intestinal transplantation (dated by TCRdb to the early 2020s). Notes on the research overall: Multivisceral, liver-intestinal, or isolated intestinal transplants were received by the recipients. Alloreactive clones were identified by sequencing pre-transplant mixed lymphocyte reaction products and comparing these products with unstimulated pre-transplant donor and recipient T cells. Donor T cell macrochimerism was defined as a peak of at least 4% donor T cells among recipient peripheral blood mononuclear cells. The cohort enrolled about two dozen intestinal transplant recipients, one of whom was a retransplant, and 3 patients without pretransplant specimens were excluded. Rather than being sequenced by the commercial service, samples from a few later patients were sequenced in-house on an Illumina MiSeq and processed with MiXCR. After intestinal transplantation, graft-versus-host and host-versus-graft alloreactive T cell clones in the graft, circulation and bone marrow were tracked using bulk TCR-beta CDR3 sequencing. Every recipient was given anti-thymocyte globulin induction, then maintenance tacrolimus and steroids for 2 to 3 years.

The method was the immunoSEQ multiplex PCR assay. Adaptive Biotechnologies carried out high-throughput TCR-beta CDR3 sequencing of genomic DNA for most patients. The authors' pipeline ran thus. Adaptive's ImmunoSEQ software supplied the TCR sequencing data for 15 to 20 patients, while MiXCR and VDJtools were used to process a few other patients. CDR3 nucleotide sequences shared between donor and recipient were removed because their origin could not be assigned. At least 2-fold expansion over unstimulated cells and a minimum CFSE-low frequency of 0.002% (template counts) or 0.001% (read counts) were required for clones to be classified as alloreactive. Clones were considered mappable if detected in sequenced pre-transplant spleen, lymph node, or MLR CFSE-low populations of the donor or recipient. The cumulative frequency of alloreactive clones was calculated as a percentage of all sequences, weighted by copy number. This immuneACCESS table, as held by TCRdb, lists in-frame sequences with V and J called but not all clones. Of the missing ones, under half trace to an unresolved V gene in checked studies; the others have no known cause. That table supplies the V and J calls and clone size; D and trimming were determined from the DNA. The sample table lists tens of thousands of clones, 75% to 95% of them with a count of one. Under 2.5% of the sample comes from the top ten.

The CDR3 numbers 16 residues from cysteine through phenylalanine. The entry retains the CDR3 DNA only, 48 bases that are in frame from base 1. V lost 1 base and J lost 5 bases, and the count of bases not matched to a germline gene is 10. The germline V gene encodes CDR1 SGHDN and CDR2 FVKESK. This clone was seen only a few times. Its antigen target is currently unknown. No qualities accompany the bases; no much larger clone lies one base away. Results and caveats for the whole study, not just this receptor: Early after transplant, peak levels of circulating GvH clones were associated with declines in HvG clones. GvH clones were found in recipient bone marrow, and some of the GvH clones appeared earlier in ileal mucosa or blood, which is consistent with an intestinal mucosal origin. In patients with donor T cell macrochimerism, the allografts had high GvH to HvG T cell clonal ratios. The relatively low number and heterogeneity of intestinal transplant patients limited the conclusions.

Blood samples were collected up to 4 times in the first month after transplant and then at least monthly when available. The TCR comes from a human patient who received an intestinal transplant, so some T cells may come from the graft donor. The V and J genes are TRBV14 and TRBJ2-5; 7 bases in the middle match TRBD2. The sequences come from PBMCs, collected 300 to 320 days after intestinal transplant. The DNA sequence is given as TGTGCCAGCAGCCAAGGGACCAGCGGGATTGGGGAGACCCAGTACTTC. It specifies CASSQGTSGIGETQYF.